The present T cell receptor beta chain was sequenced within a study of PD-1 blockade in mismatch repair-deficient tumors. On the study more broadly: Enrolled about 2013-2016, patients had progressing, pretreated mismatch repair-deficient cancers of over nine types. Study-wide points: Rapid post-treatment expansion, then contraction, generally preceding radiologic response, marked tumor-resident clones.

TCRdb keeps only in-frame clones here, not all; method: immunoSEQ multiplex PCR. This repertoire shows about 68,000 clones, 60% to 80% found once; its top ten account for 4.5% to 6%. About this clone: The antigen is unknown.

TCR sequencing covered a few patients who responded to pembrolizumab. The CDR3 length is 15 residues. Trimming removed 3 bases from V and 5 bases from J, with 17 bases in between. Germline V gives CDR1 SGHRS, CDR2 YFSETQ. This TCR was sampled from an adult with mismatch repair-deficient cancer. The sequenced sample was peripheral blood, obtained 2 weeks after starting pembrolizumab. The gene calls are TRBV5-1 and TRBJ2-5, with a possible D match to TRBD2 (6 bases). CDR3 DNA: TGCGCCAGCAGCTCTAGTGACGGGGCGGGGGAGACCCAGTACTTC. Translation gives CASSSSDGAGETQYF.